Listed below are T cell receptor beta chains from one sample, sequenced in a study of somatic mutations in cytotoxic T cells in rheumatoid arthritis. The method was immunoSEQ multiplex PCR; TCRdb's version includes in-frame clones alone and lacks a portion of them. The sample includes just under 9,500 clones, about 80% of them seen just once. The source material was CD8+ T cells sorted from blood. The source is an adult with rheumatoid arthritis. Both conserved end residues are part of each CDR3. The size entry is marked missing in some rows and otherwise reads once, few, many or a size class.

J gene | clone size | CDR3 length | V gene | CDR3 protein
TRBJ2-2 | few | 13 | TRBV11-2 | CASSSLPGRELFF
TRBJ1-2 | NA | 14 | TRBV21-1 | CASSMGTANYGYTF
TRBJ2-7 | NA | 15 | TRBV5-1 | CASSPGQGSVREQYF
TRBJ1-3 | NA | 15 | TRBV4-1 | CASSQERDIGNTIYF
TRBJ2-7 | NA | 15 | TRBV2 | CASSEGFKDFYEQYF
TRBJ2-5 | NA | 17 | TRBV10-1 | CASSGKSSIWREETQYF
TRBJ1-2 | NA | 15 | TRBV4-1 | CASSQAVRSTYGYTF
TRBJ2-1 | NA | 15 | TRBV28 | CASSLSGNSYNEQFF
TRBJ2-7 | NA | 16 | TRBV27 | CASSLEGTSGSYEQYF
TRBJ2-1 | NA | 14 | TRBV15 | CATSRGEMYNEQFF
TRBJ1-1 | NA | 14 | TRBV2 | CASSPIWGNTEAFF
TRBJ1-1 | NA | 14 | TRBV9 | CASSVGDGNTEAFF
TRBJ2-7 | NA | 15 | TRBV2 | CASRGTGGFFHEQYF
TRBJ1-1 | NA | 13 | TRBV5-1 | CASSLEGNTEAFF
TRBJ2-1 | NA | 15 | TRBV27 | CASSFSGGVYNEQFF
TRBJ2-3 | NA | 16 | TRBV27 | CASSPAYGGHRDTQYF
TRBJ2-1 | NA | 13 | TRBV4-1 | CASSQDIRGAQFF
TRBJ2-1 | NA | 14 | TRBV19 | CASSTGSSYNEQFF
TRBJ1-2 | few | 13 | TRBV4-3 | CASSQDTRAGYTF
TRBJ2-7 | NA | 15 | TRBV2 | CASSDTRKRAEMEYF
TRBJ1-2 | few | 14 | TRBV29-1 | CSVKGQGLNYGYTF
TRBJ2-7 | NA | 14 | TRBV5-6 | CASSLDTGSGEQYF
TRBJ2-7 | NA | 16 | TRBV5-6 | CASSSDPGTGSDEQYF
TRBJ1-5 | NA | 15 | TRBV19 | CATQHHGASNQPQHF
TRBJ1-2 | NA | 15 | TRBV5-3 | CARSPDGKKNPGYTF
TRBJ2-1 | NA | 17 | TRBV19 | CASSIGARRSSYNEQFF
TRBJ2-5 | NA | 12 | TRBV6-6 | CASSWDSETQYF
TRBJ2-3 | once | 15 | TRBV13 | CASSFGTSGTDTQYF
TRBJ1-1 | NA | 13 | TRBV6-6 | CASSYRANTEAFF
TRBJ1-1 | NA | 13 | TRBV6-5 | CASKLQENTEAFF
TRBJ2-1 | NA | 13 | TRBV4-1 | CASSRTSSNEQFF
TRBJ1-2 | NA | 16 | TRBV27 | CASSLFGFPGDYGYTF
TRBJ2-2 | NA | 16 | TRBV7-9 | CATNDPGREITGELFF
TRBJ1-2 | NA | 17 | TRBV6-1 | CASSEYRQAGWNYGYTF
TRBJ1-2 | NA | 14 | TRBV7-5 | CARSLARFPKGYTF
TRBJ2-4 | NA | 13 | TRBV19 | CASSEGNKNIQYF
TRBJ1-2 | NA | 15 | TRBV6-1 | CASSTRGPTPYGYTF
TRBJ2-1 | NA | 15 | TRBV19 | CASSPGTSNGNEQFF
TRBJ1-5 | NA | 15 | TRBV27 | CASSLSGGRNRPQHF
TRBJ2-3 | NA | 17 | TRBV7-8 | CASSMRGLAGGTDTQYF
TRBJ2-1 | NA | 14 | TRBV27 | CASRADYFYNEQFF
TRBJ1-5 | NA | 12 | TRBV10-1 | CASSNGNQPQHF
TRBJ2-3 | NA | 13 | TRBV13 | CASSSRGPDTQYF
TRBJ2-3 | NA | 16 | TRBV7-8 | CASSLRRVRSTDTQYF
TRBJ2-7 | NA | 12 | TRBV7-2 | CASKGGAYEQYF
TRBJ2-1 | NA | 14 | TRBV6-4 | CASSGLAGGNEQFF
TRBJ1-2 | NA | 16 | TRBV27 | CASRENLDSSNYGYTF
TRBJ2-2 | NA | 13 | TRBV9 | CASSVLTGGELFF
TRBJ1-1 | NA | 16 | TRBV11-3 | CASSLGIGRPNTEAFF
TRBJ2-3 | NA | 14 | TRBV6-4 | CASSEALATDTQYF
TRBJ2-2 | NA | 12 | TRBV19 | CASIGGTGELFF
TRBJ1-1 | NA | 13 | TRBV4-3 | CASSPGFRTEAFF
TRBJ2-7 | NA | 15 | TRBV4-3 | CASSQEGRGSYEQYF